Sequencing of this T cell receptor (beta chain) was carried out in a study of T cell responses to AZD1222 COVID-19 vaccine. Across the whole study: Second-dose intervals near 4 or 12 weeks were combined.

The assay was immunoSEQ multiplex PCR, and TCRdb's table has in-frame clones only and misses some. Among 150,000 to 200,000 clones listed, approximately 93% were seen once. The study's findings and limits: Reports say nearly half of spike-specific TCRs go after unmutated variant regions. White British donors predominated, females outnumbered males, and clonal diversity was possibly underestimated. The study found vaccine-associated CD4 TCRs spanning spike, dominant at 160-218 and 743-854.

The germline V gene has CDR1 SGHAT and CDR2 FQNNGV. V dropped 1 base and J dropped 7 bases, with 22 bases sitting between them. This CDR3 comprises 17 residues. Concerning this clone: Its target is not known.

The TCR originated in an adult in good health. The sequences come from peripheral blood, collected on day 0 of AZD1222 vaccination. The gene calls are TRBV11-2 and TRBJ2-5; either TRBD1 or TRBD2 may supply D (5 bases each). The CDR3 reads CASSLVWLGTREGTQYF. CDR3 coding DNA: TGTGCCAGCAGCTTAGTGTGGCTGGGGACCCGTGAGGGGACCCAGTACTTC.